This record covers a single T cell receptor (beta chain). Here immunoSEQ multiplex PCR was the method, and the copy in TCRdb shows in-frame clones only, minus some. The sample includes 40,000 to 45,000 clones, roughly nine tenths of them seen just once. The CDR3 is 14 residues long. V lost 5 bases and J lost 3, with 14 bases in between. Per the germline V gene, CDR1 is SEHNR and CDR2 is FQNEAQ (reference sequence). This sample was taken from a study of PD-L1 blockade in urothelial cancer. The wider study: Earlier, patients had received 0 to 3 chemotherapy regimens. A median of roughly 140,000 T cells was found in the blood samples.

Sample time point: peripheral blood 6 weeks after treatment start. Patients had urothelial carcinoma that was locally advanced or metastatic. The source of this sequence is a man aged 70 or older with urothelial cancer. The sample in question was PBMCs, obtained around atezolizumab (anti-PD-L1) treatment. The chain joins TRBV7-9 to TRBJ2-7; D is possibly TRBD2 (7 bases). The CDR3 DNA reads as TGTGCCAGCAGCACCGCGGGGGCGGTCTACGAGCAGTACTTC. Its translation: CASSTAGAVYEQYF.